This section outlines one T cell receptor (beta chain) sequence together with its context. This record belongs to a study of blood T cell repertoires in COVID-19. Across the study: The United States, Italy and Spain were the sources of the acute and convalescent COVID-19 samples. PBMCs, B-cell-depleted T cells, or T cells provided the cDNA or gDNA that made up the material.

The germline V gene encodes CDR1 SGHRS and CDR2 YFSETQ. The CDR3 loop spans 19 amino acids. Trimming took 4 bases from V and 7 from J; bases not matched to a gene: 16. Original handling: Amplifying reference gene primers gave estimates of nucleated cell counts. The protocol was immunoSEQ multiplex PCR, while the TCRdb copy is restricted to in-frame clones and leaves out a portion. V, J and clone size derive from that table, while D and trimming were established from the DNA sequence. The sample contains about 230,000 clones, roughly 87% of which appear only once. Specimen: peripheral blood. This chain joins TRBV5-1 and TRBJ2-1; 14 bases agree with TRBD2. The clonotype was recovered from a woman younger than 35 who had recovered from COVID-19. CDR3 region: CASSGGISGTSGRGNEQFF. CDR3 in DNA: TGCGCCAGCAGCGGGGGGATTTCCGGGACTAGCGGGAGAGGGAATGAGCAGTTCTTC.